Given below is one TCR beta chain in context. As yet, its antigen is unknown. Trimming cost V 0 bases and J 7 bases, with 10 bases left between them. Germline V gene lookup returns CDR1 MNHEY and CDR2 SVGAGI. This CDR3 region has 13 residues. The data stem from a study of cytomegalovirus exposure and HLA in healthy donors. Points from the study as a whole: By HLA locus, TCR association rates varied in a later analysis, with DRB1 showing the most and HLA-C the fewest. Researchers reported that a few CMV-associated chains were confirmed in vitro as CMV antigen-specific. Altogether, some 160 TCR beta chains were recorded as cytomegalovirus-associated. Reportedly, a later analysis found an Asian-associated ancestry cluster had fewer N-insertions than the approximately 700-donor mean.

PCR amplification relied on 60 Vbeta primers (plus 13 Jbeta primers). The assay was immunoSEQ multiplex PCR, and TCRdb's table has in-frame clones only and misses some. The data contain more than 100,000 clones, over 15% of them singletons. This clonotype was sampled from a woman aged 18-29 years in good health and CMV-seronegative. Sample: PBMCs. The V call is TRBV6-5, the J call TRBJ2-7; D possibly corresponds to TRBD1 (5 bases). CDR3 region: CASSYSGAWEQYF. DNA of the CDR3: TGTGCCAGCAGTTACTCAGGGGCGTGGGAGCAGTACTTC.